This T cell receptor (beta chain) was sequenced for a study of T cell responses to AZD1222 COVID-19 vaccine. Whole-study findings and limits: Receipt of two AZD1222 doses was followed by a rise in Spike-specific TCR breadth and depth. The study reported that nearly half of spike-specific TCRs target unmutated variant regions.

This CDR3 contains 14 residues. Per the germline V gene, CDR1 is SGHDT and CDR2 is YYEEEE. Trimming took 4 bases from V and 0 from J, leaving 8 bases between them. With regard to this clone: Its specificity is not known.

Assay: immunoSEQ multiplex PCR; the TCRdb copy retains only in-frame clones and omits some. The sample lists 150,000 to 200,000 clones; about 86% were seen once. Specimen: peripheral blood, collected on day 0 of AZD1222 vaccination. This TCR was recovered from an adult in good health. The chain employs TRBV5-6 and TRBJ1-5, with D tentatively TRBD1 (5 bases). Here the CDR3 reads CASSPGPSNQPQHF. Here the CDR3 DNA reads TGTGCCAGCAGCCCGGGGCCTAGCAATCAGCCCCAGCATTTT. Full variable domain (outside the CDR3, taken from reference TRBV5-6 and TRBJ1-5): DAGVTQSPTHLIKTRGQQVTLRCSPKSGHDTVSWYQQALGQGPQFIFQYYEEEERQRGNFPDRFSGHQFPNYSSELNVNALLLGDSALYLCASSPGPSNQPQHFGDGTRLSIL.